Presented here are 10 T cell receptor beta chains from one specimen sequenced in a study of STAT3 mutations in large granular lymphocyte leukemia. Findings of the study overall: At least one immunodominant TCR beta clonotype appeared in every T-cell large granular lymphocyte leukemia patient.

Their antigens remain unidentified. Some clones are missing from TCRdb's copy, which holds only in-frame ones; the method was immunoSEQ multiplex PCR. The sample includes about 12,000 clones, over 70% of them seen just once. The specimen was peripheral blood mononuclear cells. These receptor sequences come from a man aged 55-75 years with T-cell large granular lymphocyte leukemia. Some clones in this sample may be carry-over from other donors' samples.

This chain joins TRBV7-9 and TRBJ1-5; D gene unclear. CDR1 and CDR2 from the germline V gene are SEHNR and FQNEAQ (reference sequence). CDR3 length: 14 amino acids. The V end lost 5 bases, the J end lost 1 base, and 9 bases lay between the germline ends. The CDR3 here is CASSPGFSNQPQHF. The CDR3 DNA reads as TGTGCCAGCAGCCCCGGATTCAGCAATCAGCCCCAGCATTTT.

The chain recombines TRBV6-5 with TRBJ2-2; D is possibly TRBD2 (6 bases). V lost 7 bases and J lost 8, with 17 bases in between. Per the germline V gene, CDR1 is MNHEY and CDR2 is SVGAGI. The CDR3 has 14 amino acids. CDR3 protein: CASTYGSRGGELFF. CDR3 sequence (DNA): TGTGCCAGCACCTACGGGAGCCGGGGGGGGGAGCTGTTTTTT.

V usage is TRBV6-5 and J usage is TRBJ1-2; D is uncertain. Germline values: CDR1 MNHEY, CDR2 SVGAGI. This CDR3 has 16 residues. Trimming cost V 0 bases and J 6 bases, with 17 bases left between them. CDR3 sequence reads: CASSYSLRQRVHGYTF. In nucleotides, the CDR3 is TGTGCCAGCAGTTACTCGCTTAGGCAGAGGGTACATGGCTACACCTTC.

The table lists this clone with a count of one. The CDR3 nucleotides are TGTGCCAGCGGAGCGGTCATCCCGCATCCACAAGGCTACACCTTC. It specifies CASGAVIPHPQGYTF. V gene TRBV27 combines with J gene TRBJ1-2; no reliable D call. With 8 bases removed from V and 8 bases from J, the gap between germline ends came to 24 bases. This CDR3 comprises 15 residues. CDR1 MNHEY and CDR2 SMNVEV come from the germline V gene (reference sequence).

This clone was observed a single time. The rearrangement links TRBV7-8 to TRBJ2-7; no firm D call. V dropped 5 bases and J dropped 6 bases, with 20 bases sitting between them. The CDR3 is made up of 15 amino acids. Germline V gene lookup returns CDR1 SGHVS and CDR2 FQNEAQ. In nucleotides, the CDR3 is TGTGCCAGCAGCCGTATTTTCGACTCGACGTCCGAGCAGTACTTC. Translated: CASSRIFDSTSEQYF.

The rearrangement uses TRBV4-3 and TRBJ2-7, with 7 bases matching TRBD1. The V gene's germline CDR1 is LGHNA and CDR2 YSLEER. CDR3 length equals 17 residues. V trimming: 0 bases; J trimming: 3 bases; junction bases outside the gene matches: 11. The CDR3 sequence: CASSQDRAQGPLYEQYF. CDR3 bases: TGCGCCAGCAGCCAAGATCGAGCACAGGGGCCACTCTACGAGCAGTACTTC.

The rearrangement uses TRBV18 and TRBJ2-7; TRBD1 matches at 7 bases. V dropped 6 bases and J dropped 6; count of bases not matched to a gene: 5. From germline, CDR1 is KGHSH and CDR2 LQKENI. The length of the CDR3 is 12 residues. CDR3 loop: CASSLSGGEQYF. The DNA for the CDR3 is TGTGCCAGCTCGCTTTCAGGGGGCGAGCAGTACTTC.

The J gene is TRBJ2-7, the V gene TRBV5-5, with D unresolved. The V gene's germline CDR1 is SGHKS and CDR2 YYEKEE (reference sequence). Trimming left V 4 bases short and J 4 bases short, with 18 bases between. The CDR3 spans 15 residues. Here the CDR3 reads CASSHMGFAGYEQYF. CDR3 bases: TGTGCCAGCAGCCATATGGGGTTTGCCGGATACGAGCAGTACTTC.

Here the CDR3 DNA reads TGTGCCAGCAACCTAGGGACAGGGGCAAACACCGGGGAGCTGTTTTTT. Translated, it gives CASNLGTGANTGELFF. The chain carries TRBV9 and TRBJ2-2; 10 nucleotides align to TRBD1. The CDR3 is 16 residues long. Unmatched junction bases numbered 7, after V lost 6 bases and J lost 2 bases. CDR1 is SGDLS and CDR2 is YYNGEE in the germline V gene.

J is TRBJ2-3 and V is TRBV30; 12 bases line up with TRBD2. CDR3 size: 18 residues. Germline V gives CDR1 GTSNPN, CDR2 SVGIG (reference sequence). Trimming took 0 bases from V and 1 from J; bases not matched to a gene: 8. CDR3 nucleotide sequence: TGTGCCTGGAGTGTACCCCTAGCGGGAGGGCTGGGCACAGATACGCAGTATTTT. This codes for CAWSVPLAGGLGTDTQYF.